This T cell receptor beta chain was sequenced in a study of blood T cell repertoires in COVID-19. Study context: Some COVID-19 samples were acute and others convalescent; all came from the United States, Italy and Spain. Sample material is recorded as cDNA or gDNA derived from T cells, B-cell-depleted T cells, or PBMCs.

The CDR3 contains 14 residues. The ends lost 6 bases at V and 5 bases at J; junction bases unmatched: 4. Germline loops: CDR1 MNHEY, CDR2 SVGEGT. Authors' data handling: Amplified reference gene primers provided the basis for estimating nucleated cell counts. Libraries were prepared by immunoSEQ multiplex PCR; TCRdb keeps only in-frame clonotypes and omits some of them. V and J calls plus clone size are reproduced from that table; the DNA served to infer D and trimming. This sample has fewer than 300,000 clones, with around 82% found just once. This chain connects TRBV6-2 or TRBV6-3 to TRBJ2-2; 9 positions match TRBD1. The sequencing sample was made of peripheral blood. This clonotype was obtained from a woman aged 18-30 years with acute or convalescent COVID-19. CDR3 nucleotides: TGTGCCAGCAGCCCCGGACAGGGGACCGGGGAGCTGTTTTTT. The encoded protein is CASSPGQGTGELFF.